This paragraph reports one T cell receptor (beta chain). Its antigen is currently unknown. This specimen comes from a study of T cell clonotyping in hematopoietic cell transplantation. Study-wide points: CD4 and CD8 repertoire contributions could not be separated without sorting.

Sequencing used immunoSEQ multiplex PCR; TCRdb keeps in-frame clones, though not all of them. The sample gives around 7,300 clones, about 98% of which show up once; under 0.65% is in the top ten. After removal of 4 bases from V and 10 bases from J, the junction contained 15 bases not matched to a gene. The CDR3 is made up of 17 amino acids. The germline CDR1 and CDR2 sequences are MGHRA and YSYEKL. The starting material was PBMCs, obtained 30 days after allogeneic stem cell transplant. This rearrangement joins TRBV4-1 to TRBJ2-1; 11 bases fit TRBD2. The clonotype originates from a male patient between 55 and 70 years old who had an allogeneic stem cell transplant from a related donor, so the T cells may come from the graft donor. Some clones in this sample may be carry-over from other donors' samples. The CDR3 region has the DNA TGCGCCAGCAGCCCCCTGACTAGCGGGGCCCCCGACGAGGAGCAGTTCTTC. It encodes CASSPLTSGAPDEEQFF.